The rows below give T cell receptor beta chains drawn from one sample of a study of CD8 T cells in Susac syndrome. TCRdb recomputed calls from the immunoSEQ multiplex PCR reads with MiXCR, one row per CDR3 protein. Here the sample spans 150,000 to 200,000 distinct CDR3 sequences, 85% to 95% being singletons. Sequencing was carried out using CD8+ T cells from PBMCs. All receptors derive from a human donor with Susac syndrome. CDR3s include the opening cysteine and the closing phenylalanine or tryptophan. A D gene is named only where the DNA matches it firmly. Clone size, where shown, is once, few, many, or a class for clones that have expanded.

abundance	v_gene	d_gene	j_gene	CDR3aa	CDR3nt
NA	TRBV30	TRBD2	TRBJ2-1	CAWNIGLADEQFF	TGTGCCTGGAATATTGGACTAGCTGATGAGCAGTTCTTC
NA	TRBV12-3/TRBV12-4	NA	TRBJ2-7	CASRETYEQYF	TGTGCCAGCAGGGAGACCTACGAGCAGTACTTC
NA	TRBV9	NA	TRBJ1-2	CASSVRTDNLNYGYTF	TGTGCCAGCAGCGTACGGACGGATAACTTAAACTATGGCTACACCTTC
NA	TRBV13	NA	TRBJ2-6	CASSFFGGSGANVLTF	TGTGCCAGCAGCTTTTTCGGGGGCTCTGGGGCCAACGTCCTGACTTTC
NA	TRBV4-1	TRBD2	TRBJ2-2	CASSQGTSGGPFGVGELFF	TGCGCCAGCAGCCAAGGGACTAGCGGGGGCCCCTTTGGTGTCGGGGAGCTGTTTTTT
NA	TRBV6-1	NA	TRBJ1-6	CASIREVRESLHF	TGTGCCAGCATTCGTGAGGTCCGCGAGTCCCTCCACTTT
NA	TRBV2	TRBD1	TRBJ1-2	CASTGTGRIYGYTF	TGTGCCAGCACCGGGACAGGGCGTATCTATGGCTACACCTTC
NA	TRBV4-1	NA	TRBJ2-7	CASSQGRNTYEQYF	TGCGCCAGCAGCCAAGGCAGGAATACCTACGAGCAGTACTTC
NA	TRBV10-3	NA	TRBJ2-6	CAISDRNSGANVLTF	TGTGCCATCAGTGACAGAAACTCTGGGGCCAACGTCCTGACTTTC
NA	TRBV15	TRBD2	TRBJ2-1	CATSRVSGSNEQFF	TGTGCCACCAGCAGAGTTAGCGGGAGTAATGAGCAGTTCTTC
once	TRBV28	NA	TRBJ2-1	CASISPGMNEQFF	TGTGCCAGCATATCACCCGGGATGAATGAGCAGTTCTTC
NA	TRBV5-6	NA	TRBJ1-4	CASSLMDEKLFF	TGTGCCAGCAGCTTGATGGATGAAAAACTGTTTTTT
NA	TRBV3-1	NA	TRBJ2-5	CASSQDLQGGKETQYF	TGTGCCAGCAGCCAAGATTTACAGGGAGGGAAAGAGACCCAGTACTTC
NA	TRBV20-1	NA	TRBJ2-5	CSVPARGQETQYF	TGCAGTGTCCCAGCCCGAGGGCAAGAGACCCAGTACTTC
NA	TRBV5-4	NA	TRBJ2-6	CASSPMVSGANVLTF	TGTGCCAGCAGCCCAATGGTCTCTGGGGCCAACGTCCTGACTTTC
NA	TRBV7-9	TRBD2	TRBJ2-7	CASGGLAGSYEQYF	TGTGCCAGCGGAGGACTAGCGGGGAGCTACGAGCAGTACTTC
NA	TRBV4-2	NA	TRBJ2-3	CASSRTRDGGADTQYF	TGTGCCAGCAGTAGGACTCGGGATGGCGGCGCAGATACGCAGTATTTT
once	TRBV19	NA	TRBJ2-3	CASSIGTATLSTDTQYF	TGTGCCAGTAGTATAGGAACAGCCACTCTTAGCACAGATACGCAGTATTTT
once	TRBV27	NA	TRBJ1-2	CASSLVSGLGYTF	TGTGCCAGCAGTTTAGTTTCCGGACTTGGCTACACCTTC
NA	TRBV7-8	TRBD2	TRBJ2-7	CASSMGTSAGQYF	TGTGCCAGCAGCATGGGGACTAGCGCAGGGCAGTACTTC
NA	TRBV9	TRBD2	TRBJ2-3	CASSVATSGATDTQYF	TGTGCCAGCAGCGTAGCGACTAGCGGGGCCACAGATACGCAGTATTTT
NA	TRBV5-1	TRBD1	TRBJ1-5	CASSLEGQFNQPQHF	TGCGCCAGCAGCTTGGAGGGACAGTTCAATCAGCCCCAGCATTTT
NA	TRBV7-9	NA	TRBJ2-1	CASSWGVNYNEQFF	TGTGCCAGCAGCTGGGGAGTCAACTACAATGAGCAGTTCTTC
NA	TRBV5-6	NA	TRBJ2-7	CASSFGREVYEQYF	TGTGCCAGCAGCTTCGGAAGGGAAGTCTACGAGCAGTACTTC
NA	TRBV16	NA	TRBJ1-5	CASSQLDNQPQHF	TGTGCCAGCAGCCAACTAGACAATCAGCCCCAGCATTTT
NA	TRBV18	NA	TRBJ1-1	CASSPTGFRAEAFF	TGTGCCAGCTCACCTACAGGGTTTCGAGCTGAAGCTTTCTTT
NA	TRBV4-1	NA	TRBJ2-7	CASSRTVDYEQYF	TGCGCCAGCAGCCGAACGGTTGACTACGAGCAGTACTTC
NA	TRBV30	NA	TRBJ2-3	CAWSRRGRADTQYF	TGTGCCTGGAGTCGGAGGGGCCGGGCAGATACGCAGTATTTT
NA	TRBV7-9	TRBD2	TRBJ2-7	CAVEGLLNEQYF	TGTGCCGTAGAGGGACTACTTAACGAGCAGTACTTC
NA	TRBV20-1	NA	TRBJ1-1	CSASWIGDTEAFF	TGCAGTGCTAGCTGGATTGGAGACACTGAAGCTTTCTTT
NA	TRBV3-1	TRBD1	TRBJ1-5	CASSRDSRQPQHF	TGTGCCAGCAGCCGGGACAGTCGACAGCCCCAGCATTTT
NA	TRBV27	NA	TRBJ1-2	CASTQRAGINYGYTF	TGTGCCAGCACCCAAAGAGCAGGGATTAACTATGGCTACACCTTC
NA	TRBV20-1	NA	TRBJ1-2	CSARERGPSYYGYTF	TGCAGTGCCCGGGAAAGGGGCCCCTCCTACTATGGCTACACCTTC
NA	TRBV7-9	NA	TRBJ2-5	CASTNRGPDETQYF	TGTGCCAGCACCAACCGGGGCCCTGATGAGACCCAGTACTTC
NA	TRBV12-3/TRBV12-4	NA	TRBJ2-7	CASSFSTSYEQYF	TGTGCCAGCAGTTTTTCGACCTCCTACGAGCAGTACTTC
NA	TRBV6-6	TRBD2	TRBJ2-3	CASGLLAGRDTQYF	TGTGCCAGCGGTCTACTAGCGGGGAGAGATACGCAGTATTTT
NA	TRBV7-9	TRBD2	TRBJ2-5	CASSSGTSYETQYF	TGTGCCAGCAGCTCCGGGACTAGCTACGAGACCCAGTACTTC
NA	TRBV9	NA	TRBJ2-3	CASSVGGADTQYF	TGTGCCAGCAGCGTAGGAGGGGCAGATACGCAGTATTTT
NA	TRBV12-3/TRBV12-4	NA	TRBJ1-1	CASSLRIVNTEAFF	TGTGCCAGCAGTTTAAGGATTGTGAACACTGAAGCTTTCTTT
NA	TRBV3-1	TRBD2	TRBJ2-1	CASSQEVTSGEQFF	TGTGCCAGCAGCCAAGAGGTGACTAGCGGGGAGCAGTTCTTC
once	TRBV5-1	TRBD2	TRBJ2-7	CASSFLAGPLYEQYF	TGCGCCAGCAGCTTCCTAGCGGGGCCCTTGTACGAGCAGTACTTC